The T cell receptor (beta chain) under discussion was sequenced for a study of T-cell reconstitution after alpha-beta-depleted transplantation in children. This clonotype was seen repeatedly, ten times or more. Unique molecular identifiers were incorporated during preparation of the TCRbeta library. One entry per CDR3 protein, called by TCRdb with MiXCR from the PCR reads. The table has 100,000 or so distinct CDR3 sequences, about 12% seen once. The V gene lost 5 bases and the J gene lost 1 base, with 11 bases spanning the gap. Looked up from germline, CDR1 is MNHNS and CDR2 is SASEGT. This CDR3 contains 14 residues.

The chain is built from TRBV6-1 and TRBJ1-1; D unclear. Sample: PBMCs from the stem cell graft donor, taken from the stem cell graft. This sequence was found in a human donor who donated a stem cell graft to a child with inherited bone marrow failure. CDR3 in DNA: TGTGCCAGCAGTACAAATTCGGCGAACACTGAAGCTTTCTTT. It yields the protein CASSTNSANTEAFF.